This T cell receptor (beta chain) stems from a study of cytomegalovirus exposure and HLA in healthy donors. Study-wide results and caveats: Excluded were some V segments that proved indistinguishable, including TRBV6-2 and TRBV6-3.

Trimming took 6 bases from V and 0 from J; bases not matched to a gene: 3. Germline CDR1 MNHEY, CDR2 SVGAGI. The CDR3 extends over 14 amino acids. The PCR was carried out with 60 Vbeta primers and 13 Jbeta primers. TCRdb's table, derived via immunoSEQ multiplex PCR, lists solely in-frame clones and lacks some. The sample has around 130,000 clones; about four fifths are singletons. As concerns this clone: Its matching antigen is unknown.

The rearrangement uses TRBV6-5 and TRBJ2-7; 9 bases fit TRBD2. The receptor was derived from a young man in good health and CMV-seronegative. Sequenced sample: PBMCs. DNA of the CDR3: TGTGCCAGCAGCCGAGCGGGGGGCTCCTACGAGCAGTACTTC. Its translation is CASSRAGGSYEQYF.